This record covers a single TCR beta chain. Only in-frame clones appear in the TCRdb table, and some are missing; sequencing was by immunoSEQ multiplex PCR. The profile shows about 100,000 clones, about 85% of them singletons. The sample comes from a study of T cell responses to AZD1222 COVID-19 vaccine. CDR3 length: 15 amino acids. Between the trimmed V and J ends, which lost 0 bases and 0 bases, there was a span of 8 bases. Germline V lookup: CDR1 SGHTA, CDR2 FQGNSA. The sample in question was peripheral blood, obtained on day 0 of AZD1222 vaccination. The clonotype was recovered from an adult in good health. V usage is TRBV7-2 and J usage is TRBJ1-2; D is undetermined. CDR3 sequence: CASSLAGSSNYGYTF. The CDR3 nucleotides are TGTGCCAGCAGCTTAGCGGGCAGCTCTAACTATGGCTACACCTTC.